This passage covers 32 T cell receptor beta chains from one sample sequenced in a study of blood T cell repertoires in COVID-19. TCRdb keeps only in-frame clones here, not all; method: immunoSEQ multiplex PCR. The sample shows around 150,000 clones, 75% to 85% of them seen only once. The sample was peripheral blood. These receptors originate from a woman aged 45-59 years with acute or convalescent COVID-19.

The CDR3: CATSDRQGSGELFF. The CDR3 DNA sequence: TGTGCCACCAGTGACCGACAGGGGTCCGGGGAGCTGTTTTTT. The chain couples TRBV24-1 to TRBJ2-2; 8 bases match TRBD1. Germline V gene data show CDR1 as KGHDR and CDR2 as SFDVKD. Trimming cost V 4 bases and J 6 bases; bases outside gene matches: 3. This CDR3 comprises 14 residues.

The rearrangement joins TRBV7-2 to TRBJ1-5; no reliable D call. The CDR3 covers 14 residues. The germline V gene has CDR1 SGHTA and CDR2 FQGNSA. Trimming removed 6 bases at V and 7 bases at J, with 16 bases between. The CDR3 DNA is TGTGCCAGCAGATCGACGGGGTCCGGGCAGCCCCAGCATTTT. Amino acid sequence: CASRSTGSGQPQHF.

The chain combines TRBV28 with TRBJ1-5, with D possibly being TRBD1 (6 bases). Germline V gives CDR1 MDHEN, CDR2 SYDVKM. Trimming took 7 bases from V and 2 from J, leaving 15 bases between them. The CDR3 spans 15 residues. The CDR3 reads CASTIPGVGNQPQHF. Written as DNA, the CDR3 is TGTGCCAGCACCATTCCAGGGGTCGGCAATCAGCCCCAGCATTTT.

The J gene is TRBJ2-1, the V gene TRBV2; no clear D gene. This CDR3 contains 12 residues. V was cut by 1 base and J by 10 bases, with 8 bases left in between. Germline CDR1 reads SNHLY; CDR2 reads FYNNEI. The CDR3 loop reads CASSEVAVEQFF. The CDR3 DNA sequence: TGTGCCAGCAGTGAAGTAGCCGTAGAGCAGTTCTTC.

The rearrangement links TRBV7-2 to TRBJ2-2; weak D call: TRBD1 (5 bases). Germline V CDR1 and CDR2: SGHTA, FQGNSA. Trimming removed 5 bases from V and 1 base from J, with 20 bases in between. The CDR3 sequence is 18 residues long. DNA of the CDR3: TGTGCCAGCAGCGTTAACCAACTGGGGCTGGGGAACACCGGGGAGCTGTTTTTT. Translating gives CASSVNQLGLGNTGELFF.

The genes are TRBV4-2 and TRBJ1-1, with 9 bases aligning to TRBD1. Trimming at V came to 4 bases and at J to 1 base, leaving 4 bases not matched to a gene. CDR3 length equals 15 residues. In germline, CDR1 is LGHNA, CDR2 YNFKEQ. The CDR3 here is CASSPEQGANTEAFF. CDR3 bases: TGTGCCAGCAGCCCAGAACAGGGGGCGAACACTGAAGCTTTCTTT.

The chain employs TRBV14 and TRBJ1-1; 8 bases fit TRBD1. In germline, CDR1 is SGHDN, CDR2 FVKESK. The CDR3 extends over 14 amino acids. The ends lost 4 bases at V and 1 base at J; junction bases unmatched: 2. The CDR3 DNA sequence: TGTGCCAGCAGCCCGGGGACAGGGAACACTGAAGCTTTCTTT. Amino acids: CASSPGTGNTEAFF.

The chain links TRBV19 to TRBJ2-3; 11 nucleotides align to TRBD2. This CDR3 is 15 amino acids long. The V gene's germline CDR1 is LNHDA and CDR2 SQIVND (reference sequence). The V and J ends lost 2 bases and 4 bases, in that order; junction bases with no gene match: 2. CDR3 nucleotide sequence: TGTGCCAGTAGTATAATAGCGGGGGGGCCAGATACGCAGTATTTT. Amino acids: CASSIIAGGPDTQYF.

The J gene is TRBJ2-3, the V gene TRBV29-1, with a weak D call TRBD2 (6 bases). V was trimmed by 4 bases and J by 8 bases, leaving 16 bases between them. Germline lookup yields CDR1 SQVTM and CDR2 ANQGSEA. CDR3 length equals 13 residues. DNA for the CDR3: TGCAGCGTTGGCCCCGGCGGGGATGGTACGCAGTATTTT. Translation: CSVGPGGDGTQYF.

This clone was picked up a small number of times. The CDR3 sequence is CASSIGRGHSYEQYF. CDR3 bases: TGTGCCAGTAGTATAGGCAGGGGGCACTCCTACGAGCAGTACTTC. The chain employs TRBV19 and TRBJ2-7; 8 positions match TRBD1. The CDR3 length is 15 residues. The V gene end was trimmed by 1 base and the J gene end by 0 bases; junction bases not matched to a gene: 2. Germline loops: CDR1 LNHDA, CDR2 SQIVND (reference sequence).

The genes are TRBV7-9 and TRBJ2-1; weak D call: TRBD1 (6 bases). Germline CDR1 reads SEHNR; CDR2 reads FQNEAQ (reference sequence). V lost 2 bases and J 6 bases, leaving 8 bases between the germline ends. CDR3 length: 13 amino acids. This chain's CDR3 is CASSLKGGNEQFF. In nucleotides, the CDR3 is TGTGCCAGCAGCTTAAAAGGGGGCAATGAGCAGTTCTTC.

The sample holds one count of this clone. The V and J genes are TRBV15 and TRBJ1-2, with no clear D. CDR3 size: 13 residues. Trimming cost V 0 bases and J 7 bases, with 9 bases left between them. Germline V lookup: CDR1 LNHNV, CDR2 YYDKDF (reference sequence). The CDR3 spells CATSRDLEGGYTF. CDR3 DNA sequence: TGTGCCACCAGCAGAGATTTGGAGGGTGGCTACACCTTC.

The V and J genes are TRBV19 and TRBJ1-2, with 9 bases lining up with TRBD1. Germline V CDR1 and CDR2: LNHDA, SQIVND (reference sequence). V trimming: 6 bases; J trimming: 2 bases; junction bases outside the gene matches: 4. This CDR3 spans 14 amino acids. CDR3 nucleotide sequence: TGTGCCAGTAGGAGGACAGGGGTGAACTATGGCTACACCTTC. Its protein is CASRRTGVNYGYTF. The full variable domain, with the rest looked up from reference TRBV19 and TRBJ1-2, is DGGITQSPKYLFRKEGQNVTLSCEQNLNHDAMYWYRQDPGQGLRLIYYSQIVNDFQKGDIAEGYSVSREKKESFPLTVTSAQKNPTAFYLCASRRTGVNYGYTFGSGTRLTVV.

This clone came up once. The chain links TRBV7-2 to TRBJ2-7; a weak D match, TRBD1 (5 bases). V lost 3 bases and J 2 bases, leaving 11 bases between the germline ends. Germline lookup yields CDR1 SGHTA and CDR2 FQGNSA. This CDR3 contains 14 residues. The CDR3 DNA sequence: TGTGCCAGCAGCTTCCACAGACAGACCTACGAGCAGTACTTC. Translating it yields CASSFHRQTYEQYF.

This chain connects TRBV10-3 to TRBJ2-1; D is possibly TRBD2 (6 bases). The CDR3 spans 15 residues. Trimming pared 2 bases from V and 5 bases from J, leaving 13 bases between. In germline, CDR1 is ENHRY, CDR2 SYGVKD. The CDR3 is CAISEMGGENNEQFF. As DNA, the CDR3 is TGTGCCATCAGTGAGATGGGCGGGGAAAACAATGAGCAGTTCTTC.

The V gene is TRBV14, the J gene TRBJ1-4; no definite D call. This CDR3 is built from 17 residues. Trimming took off 1 base at V and 0 bases at J, with 12 bases between the two ends. Germline V CDR1 and CDR2: SGHDN, FVKESK. CDR3 coding DNA: TGTGCCAGCAGCCAAGCGTTTTCTACGGCAACTAATGAAAAACTGTTTTTT. Its translation is CASSQAFSTATNEKLFF.

The V call is TRBV19, the J call TRBJ1-1; possible D gene TRBD1, 6 bases. CDR1 LNHDA and CDR2 SQIVND come from the germline V gene (reference sequence). V lost 7 bases to trimming and J lost 6 bases, with 18 bases between them. The CDR3 loop spans 14 amino acids. The CDR3 DNA reads TGTGCCAGTAACCATTTGGGGGGGCTGGCTGAAGCTTTCTTT. Protein product: CASNHLGGLAEAFF. Full variable domain (outside the CDR3, taken from reference TRBV19 and TRBJ1-1): DGGITQSPKYLFRKEGQNVTLSCEQNLNHDAMYWYRQDPGQGLRLIYYSQIVNDFQKGDIAEGYSVSREKKESFPLTVTSAQKNPTAFYLCASNHLGGLAEAFFGQGTRLTVV.

This chain connects TRBV28 to TRBJ1-1; D uncertain. This CDR3 contains 15 residues. Germline lookup yields CDR1 MDHEN and CDR2 SYDVKM. Between the trimmed V and J ends, which lost 2 bases and 4 bases, there was a span of 14 bases. CDR3 region: CASSLPSAGFTEAFF. CDR3 nucleotide sequence: TGTGCCAGCAGTTTACCTTCGGCCGGGTTCACTGAAGCTTTCTTT.

V usage is TRBV3-1 (or the pseudogene TRBV3-2) and J usage is TRBJ1-5; D may be TRBD1 (6 bases). From germline, CDR1 is LGHDT and CDR2 YNNKEL (reference sequence). V gave up 4 bases and J gave up 3 bases, with 10 bases separating them. This CDR3 is 14 amino acids long. The CDR3 nucleotides are TGTGCCAGCAGCCCTCAGGGGTACAATCAGCCCCAGCATTTT. Translating gives CASSPQGYNQPQHF.

The V and J genes are TRBV4-2 and TRBJ1-1, with D tentatively TRBD1 (5 bases). The V end was cut by 1 base, the J end by 2 bases, with 8 bases between. The length of the CDR3 is 14 residues. Germline CDR1 and CDR2: LGHNA and YNFKEQ. Here the CDR3 DNA reads TGTGCCAGCAGCCAAGGACAGCAAAACACTGAAGCTTTCTTT. It specifies CASSQGQQNTEAFF.

The count of this clone is one. The chain has TRBV6-2 or TRBV6-3 and TRBJ1-5, with 8 nucleotides matching TRBD1. V shed 5 bases and J 7 bases; nucleotides not matched to a gene: 7. The germline gives CDR1 MNHEY, CDR2 SVGEGT. CDR3 length: 14 amino acids. The CDR3 region has the DNA TGTGCCAGCAGTATCCAGGGGGCAAGCCAGCCCCAGCATTTT. Its translation: CASSIQGASQPQHF.

The chain has TRBV6-5 and TRBJ2-7; D remains unclear. This CDR3 has 12 amino acids. V lost 4 bases, J lost 4 bases, and 8 bases lay in between. Germline loops: CDR1 MNHEY, CDR2 SVGAGI. The CDR3 sequence: CASSLQNYEQYF. CDR3 sequence (DNA): TGTGCCAGCAGTTTACAGAATTACGAGCAGTACTTC.

The chain uses TRBV12-3 or TRBV12-4 and TRBJ1-2, with D possibly matching TRBD1 (5 bases). V shed 3 bases and J shed 8 bases, with 13 bases lying between them. The CDR3 length is 13 residues. The CDR3 nucleotides read TGTGCCAGCAGTTTGGGAGGGGTAATCGGCTACACCTTC. Amino acid sequence: CASSLGGVIGYTF.

The chain couples TRBV4-3 to TRBJ2-1; maybe TRBD2 (7 bases). V dropped 3 bases and J dropped 7 bases, with 19 bases sitting between them. The CDR3 is 16 amino acids. Looked up from germline, CDR1 is LGHNA and CDR2 is YSLEER. For the CDR3, the DNA is TGCGCCAGCAGCCAGGGAGAAGGGGGGGGCAGGAATGAGCAGTTCTTC. Its protein product is CASSQGEGGGRNEQFF.

The genes are TRBV11-2 and TRBJ1-2; 12 bases align to TRBD1. In germline, CDR1 is SGHAT, CDR2 FQNNGV. The CDR3 consists of 13 residues. CDR3: CAIPGQGAYGYTF. Here the CDR3 DNA reads TGTGCGATACCGGGACAGGGGGCCTATGGCTACACCTTC.

This clone was counted a single time. This chain connects TRBV11-2 to TRBJ2-7; no firm D call. Germline CDR1 reads SGHAT; CDR2 reads FQNNGV. CDR3 length equals 12 residues. Between the trimmed V and J ends, which lost 4 bases and 2 bases, there was a span of 6 bases. DNA of the CDR3: TGTGCCAGCAGCTCGGGTACCTACGAGCAGTACTTC. It codes for CASSSGTYEQYF.

The chain links TRBV27 to TRBJ1-1; D is unresolved. Germline V gene data show CDR1 as MNHEY and CDR2 as SMNVEV (reference sequence). The V end was cut by 1 base, the J end by 0 bases, with 9 bases between. The CDR3 extends over 15 amino acids. For the CDR3, the DNA is TGTGCCAGCAGTTTATTCCCGGGGATGAACACTGAAGCTTTCTTT. Encoded protein: CASSLFPGMNTEAFF.

The chain joins TRBV4-2 to TRBJ1-5, with 7 positions matching TRBD1. V shed 1 base and J 4 bases; nucleotides not matched to a gene: 7. From germline, CDR1 is LGHNA and CDR2 YNFKEQ. The CDR3 is 16 residues long. CDR3: CASSQGETGNNQPQHF. In nucleotides, the CDR3 is TGTGCCAGCAGCCAAGGCGAGACAGGGAATAATCAGCCCCAGCATTTT.

Worth noting for this clone: Other DNA sequences in this specimen translate into the identical CDR3. This chain connects TRBV29-1 to TRBJ1-3, with D perhaps TRBD1 (6 bases). The CDR3 is 14 residues long. Germline V gene lookup returns CDR1 SQVTM and CDR2 ANQGSEA. Trimming removed 4 bases at V and 0 bases at J, with 10 bases between. CDR3 coding DNA: TGCAGCGTTGTTGGGACACCCTCTGGAAACACCATATATTTT. As protein: CSVVGTPSGNTIYF. The entire variable domain, with the rest obtained from reference TRBV29-1 and TRBJ1-3, is as follows: SAVISQKPSRDICQRGTSLTIQCQVDSQVTMMFWYRQQPGQSLTLIATANQGSEATYESGFVIDKFPISRPNLTFSTLTVSNMSPEDSSIYLCSVVGTPSGNTIYFGEGSWLTVV.

V is TRBV19 and J is TRBJ1-4; a weak D match, TRBD1 (5 bases). Looked up from germline, CDR1 is LNHDA and CDR2 is SQIVND (reference sequence). V shed 3 bases and J shed 7 bases, with 12 bases lying between them. This CDR3 is built from 14 residues. CDR3 in DNA: TGTGCCAGTAGTATCCCGTCGGGGGTTGAAAAACTGTTTTTT. Its translation: CASSIPSGVEKLFF.

The J gene is TRBJ1-6, the V gene TRBV3-1 (or the pseudogene TRBV3-2), with 10 bases matching TRBD1. The CDR3 covers 16 residues. The V gene end was trimmed by 6 bases and the J gene end by 10 bases; junction bases not matched to a gene: 12. CDR1 LGHDT and CDR2 YNNKEL come from the germline V gene (reference sequence). The DNA for the CDR3 is TGTGCCAGCAGGATTCTGGGGGACAGGGGAGAGTCACCCCTCCACTTT. It is translated as CASRILGDRGESPLHF.

The J gene is TRBJ2-2, the V gene TRBV6-5; 7 positions agree with TRBD2. The CDR3 is 13 residues long. Trimming took 8 bases from V and 1 from J; bases not matched to a gene: 1. The germline V gene encodes CDR1 MNHEY and CDR2 SVGAGI. As DNA, the CDR3 is TGTGCCAGCGGCGGGGGGAACACCGGGGAGCTGTTTTTT. Translating it yields CASGGGNTGELFF.